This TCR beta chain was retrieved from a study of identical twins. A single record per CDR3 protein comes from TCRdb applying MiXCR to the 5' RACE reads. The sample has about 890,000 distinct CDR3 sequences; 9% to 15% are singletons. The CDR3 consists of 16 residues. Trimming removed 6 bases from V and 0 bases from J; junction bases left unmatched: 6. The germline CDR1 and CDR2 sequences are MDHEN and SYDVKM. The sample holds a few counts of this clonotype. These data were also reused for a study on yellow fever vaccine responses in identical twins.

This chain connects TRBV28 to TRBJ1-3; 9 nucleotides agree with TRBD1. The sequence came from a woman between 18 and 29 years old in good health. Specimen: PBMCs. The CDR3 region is CASRTPGQGSGNTIYF. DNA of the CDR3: TGTGCCAGCAGAACCCCGGGACAGGGCTCTGGAAACACCATATATTTT.